The clone carrying this T cell receptor beta chain came up once. The data stem from a study of blood T cell repertoires in COVID-19. Produced via immunoSEQ multiplex PCR; TCRdb's table is partial and in-frame only. In the table there are about 260,000 clones, 75% to 95% of which are singletons. The CDR3 length is 16 residues. V lost 2 bases, J lost 3 bases, and 17 bases lay in between. The germline V gene encodes CDR1 SGHVT and CDR2 SQSDAQ. The sequence was obtained from a person aged 18 to 30 with COVID-19, enrolled during active disease. Specimen: peripheral blood. J is TRBJ2-7 and V is TRBV7-4; the D is unclear. CDR3 DNA sequence: TGTGCCAGCAGCTTACTTCCCTTTCGTGTTAACTACGAGCAGTACTTC. Translation gives CASSLLPFRVNYEQYF. The full variable domain, completed using reference TRBV7-4 and TRBJ2-7, is GAGVSQSPRYKVAKRGRDVALRCDSISGHVTLYWYRQTLGQGSEVLTYSQSDAQRDKSGRPSGRFSAERPERSVSTLKIQRTEQGDSAVYLCASSLLPFRVNYEQYFGPGTRLTVT.